These T cell receptor beta chains were read from a single sample in a study of control samples from healthy donors and cancer patients. The repertoire was sequenced with immunoSEQ multiplex PCR; TCRdb's copy has only in-frame clones and lacks some. Found here are approximately 84,000 clones, roughly four fifths of them singletons; the top ten hold approximately 9.8%. Sequenced material: blood. These receptors came from a woman in her fifties or sixties in good health. Each CDR3 is given with its conserved first and last residue. D genes are given only for firm matches.

j_gene,v_gene,d_gene,CDR3nt,CDR3aa
TRBJ1-2,TRBV6-2/TRBV6-3,-,TGTGCCAGCAGTAGCGGAATATTAAAGGGCTATGGCTACACCTTC,CASSSGILKGYGYTF
TRBJ1-6,TRBV7-2,TRBD1,TGTGCCAGCAGCCAGGGGGCGCGGTCACCCCTCCACTTT,CASSQGARSPLHF
TRBJ1-5,TRBV29-1,-,TGCAGCGTTGGAGGGAATCAGCCCCAGCATTTT,CSVGGNQPQHF
TRBJ1-5,TRBV7-9,TRBD1,TGTGCCAGCAGCTTGACAGGGGGCCCTCTTCAGCCCCAGCATTTT,CASSLTGGPLQPQHF
TRBJ2-5,TRBV4-2,TRBD1,TGTGCCAGCAGCCAAGGTATGACAGGGGGAGAGACCCAGTACTTC,CASSQGMTGGETQYF
TRBJ2-7,TRBV6-1,-,TGTGCCAGCAGTGAAGCCGCAGGGAGCTACGAGCAGTACTTC,CASSEAAGSYEQYF
TRBJ1-2,TRBV19,TRBD1,TGTGCCAGTAGTAGGGACAGCTCCCAGGGTTATGGCTACACCTTC,CASSRDSSQGYGYTF
TRBJ2-3,TRBV28,-,TGTGCCAGCAGTTTAAACAGTGTCACAGATACGCAGTATTTT,CASSLNSVTDTQYF
TRBJ1-1,TRBV18,-,TGTGCCAGCTCACCACCGGGACAGAACACTGAAGCTTTCTTT,CASSPPGQNTEAFF
TRBJ1-1,TRBV4-1,TRBD1,TGCGCCAGCAGCCAAGAAGAGACAGGGTATAACACTGAAGCTTTCTTT,CASSQEETGYNTEAFF
TRBJ2-2,TRBV23-1,-,TGCGCCAGCAGTCAGTGGCAGGCCGGGGAGCTGTTTTTT,CASSQWQAGELFF